One sample yielded the 3 T cell receptor beta chains listed below, sequenced in a study of blood T cell repertoires in COVID-19. TCRdb's table, derived via immunoSEQ multiplex PCR, lists solely in-frame clones and lacks some. Among around 150,000 clones listed, over 75% were seen once. Sequencing was carried out using peripheral blood. These receptors all stem from a woman in her sixties with active COVID-19.

The chain links TRBV6-6 to TRBJ1-2; 8 bases line up with TRBD1. CDR1 and CDR2 from the germline V gene are MNHNY and SVGAGI (reference sequence). V lost 6 bases and J lost 3; bases outside the gene matches: 9. CDR3 length: 15 residues. CDR3 nucleotides: TGTGCCAGCAGCCGTCGGACAGGGCTTGACTATGGCTACACCTTC. Its translation is CASSRRTGLDYGYTF.

The CDR3 is CASSLRQEVSEQYF. In DNA, the CDR3 is TGTGCCAGCAGCTTAAGGCAGGAGGTTTCCGAGCAGTACTTC. The chain is built from TRBV7-2 and TRBJ2-7; TRBD2 might be the D (5 bases). The germline V gene encodes CDR1 SGHTA and CDR2 FQGNSA. There are 14 residues in the CDR3. The germline V and J ends were trimmed by 2 bases and 6 bases, with 14 bases remaining between them.

The V gene is TRBV19, the J gene TRBJ1-2, with 7 bases aligning to TRBD1. This CDR3 is 13 amino acids long. CDR1 is LNHDA, CDR2 SQIVND, per germline (reference sequence). J was trimmed by 4 bases and V by 5 bases; bases with no gene match: 4. The CDR3 protein is CASSDREVYGYTF. The CDR3 DNA follows: TGTGCCAGTAGTGACAGGGAAGTCTATGGCTACACCTTC.